The entry below gives a single T cell receptor (beta chain) sequence along with its context. Trimming cost V 2 bases and J 6 bases, with 13 bases left between them. Germline V gives CDR1 GTSNPN, CDR2 SVGIG (reference sequence). The CDR3 extends over 14 amino acids. These data originate in a study of OX40 agonist ivuxolimab in advanced cancers. Only in-frame clones appear in the TCRdb table, and some are missing; sequencing was by immunoSEQ multiplex PCR. This sample has about 53,000 clones, with 88% found just once. The chain carries TRBV30 and TRBJ1-4; TRBD1 is a possible D gene (5 bases). This sequence originates from an adult with an advanced solid tumor such as melanoma, head and neck, liver or kidney cancer. The sequencing here drew on CD4+ or CD8+ T cells sorted from blood, taken in a trial of the OX40 agonist ivuxolimab. The CDR3 DNA is TGTGCCTGGAGTCCAGACAGTATTTATGAAAAACTGTTTTTT. It translates to CAWSPDSIYEKLFF.